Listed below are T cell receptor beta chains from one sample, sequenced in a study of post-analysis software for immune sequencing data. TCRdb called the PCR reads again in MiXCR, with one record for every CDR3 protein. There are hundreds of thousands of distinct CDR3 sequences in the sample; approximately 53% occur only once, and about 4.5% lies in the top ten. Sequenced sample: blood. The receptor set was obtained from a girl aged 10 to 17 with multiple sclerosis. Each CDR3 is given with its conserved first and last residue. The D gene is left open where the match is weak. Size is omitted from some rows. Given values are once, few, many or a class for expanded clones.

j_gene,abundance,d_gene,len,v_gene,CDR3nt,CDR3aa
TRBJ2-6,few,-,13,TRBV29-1,TGCAGCGTTCAGGGTTCTGGGGCCAACGTCCTGACTTTC,CSVQGSGANVLTF
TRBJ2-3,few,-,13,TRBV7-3,TGTGCCAGCAGCTTTACTCCCACAGATACGCAGTATTTT,CASSFTPTDTQYF
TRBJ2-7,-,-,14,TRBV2,TGTGCCAGCATGGTAGGACTGCAAGCCTACGAGCAGTACTTC,CASMVGLQAYEQYF
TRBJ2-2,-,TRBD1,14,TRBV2,TGTGCCAGCCTCGGACAGGGGAACACCGGGGAGCTGTTTTTT,CASLGQGNTGELFF
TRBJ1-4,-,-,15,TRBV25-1,TGTGCCAGCAGTGACATCAGAAATCAGAATGAAAAACTGTTTTTT,CASSDIRNQNEKLFF
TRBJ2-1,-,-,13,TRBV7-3,TGTGCCAGCCGAAAGGGACGGCAGAATGAGCAGTTCTTC,CASRKGRQNEQFF
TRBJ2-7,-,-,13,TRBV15,TGTGCCACCAGCAGAGAGACAGACTGCGAGCAGTACTTC,CATSRETDCEQYF
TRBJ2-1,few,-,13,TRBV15,TGTGCCACCAGCAGAGATCAACGGAATGAGCAGTTCTTC,CATSRDQRNEQFF
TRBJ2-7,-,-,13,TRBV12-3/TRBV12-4,TGTGCCAGCAGTTCCCAGGGATTGTACGAGCAGTACTTC,CASSSQGLYEQYF
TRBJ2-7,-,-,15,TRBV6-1,TGTGCCAGCAGTGAAGCATGGGTAACCGGCTACGAGCAGTACTTC,CASSEAWVTGYEQYF
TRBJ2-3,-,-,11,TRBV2,TGTGCCAGCAACCGTGAAGATACGCAGTATTTT,CASNREDTQYF
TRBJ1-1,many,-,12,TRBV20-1,TGCAGTGCTAGACAGCTTAACACTGAAGCTTTCTTT,CSARQLNTEAFF
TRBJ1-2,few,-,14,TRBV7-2,TGTGCCAGCAGCTTAGCGGCGGGGACCTATGGCTACACCTTC,CASSLAAGTYGYTF
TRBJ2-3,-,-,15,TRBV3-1,TGTGCCAGCAGCCAAGCCGGGCTAGCCACCGATACGCAGTATTTT,CASSQAGLATDTQYF
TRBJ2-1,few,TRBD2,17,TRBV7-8,TGTGCCAGCAGCCCCCGGGAGCGGGGGCCCTCCTACAATGAGCAGTTCTTC,CASSPRERGPSYNEQFF
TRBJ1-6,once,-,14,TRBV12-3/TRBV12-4,TGTGCCAGCAGCCCAGCAGGGTATAATTCACCCCTCCACTTT,CASSPAGYNSPLHF
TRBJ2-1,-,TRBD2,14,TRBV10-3,TGTGCCATCATGGGGCTAGCGGCCTACAATGAGCAGTTCTTC,CAIMGLAAYNEQFF
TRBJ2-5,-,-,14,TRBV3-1,TGTGCCAGCAGCCAAGAGACGGGGAGAGAGACCCAGTACTTC,CASSQETGRETQYF
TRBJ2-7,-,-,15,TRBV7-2,TGTGCCAGCAGCCGGACCTTCGGCGGGTCCTACGAGCAGTACTTC,CASSRTFGGSYEQYF
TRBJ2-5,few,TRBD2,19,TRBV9,TGTGCCAGCAGCGTTGCGACTAGCGGGGGGCCAATTCCCCAAGAGACCCAGTACTTC,CASSVATSGGPIPQETQYF
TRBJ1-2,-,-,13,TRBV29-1,TGCAGCGTTGCGGAAGTCCGAAACTATGGCTACACCTTC,CSVAEVRNYGYTF
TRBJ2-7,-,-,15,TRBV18,TGTGCCAGCTCACCACGCGCCACAATATCCTACGAGCAGTACTTC,CASSPRATISYEQYF
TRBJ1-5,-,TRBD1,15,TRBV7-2,TGTGCCAGCAGCTCACGACAGGGACACAATCAGCCCCAGCATTTT,CASSSRQGHNQPQHF
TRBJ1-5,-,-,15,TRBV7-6,TGTGCCAGCAGCCCGATAGAGGGTAGCAATCAGCCCCAGCATTTT,CASSPIEGSNQPQHF
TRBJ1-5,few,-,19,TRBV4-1,TGCGCCAGCAGCCAAGAAAGGGGTCAGGGATACCATAGCAATCAGCCCCAGCATTTT,CASSQERGQGYHSNQPQHF
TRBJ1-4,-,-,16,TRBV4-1,TGCGCCAGCAGCCAAGATCCAGCTGGCTCCAATGAAAAACTGTTTTTT,CASSQDPAGSNEKLFF
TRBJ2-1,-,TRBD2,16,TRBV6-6,TGTGCCAGCACCACTCCGGGACTAGCAGATTACAATGAGCAGTTCTTC,CASTTPGLADYNEQFF
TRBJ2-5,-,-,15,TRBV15,TGTGCCACCAGCAGAGCGGGGGCGCGTGAGGAGACCCAGTACTTC,CATSRAGAREETQYF
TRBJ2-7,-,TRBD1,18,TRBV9,TGTGCCAGCAGCGTAGATCCGCCGGGAACAGGGGTGGTCCACGAGCAGTACTTC,CASSVDPPGTGVVHEQYF
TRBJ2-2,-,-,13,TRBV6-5,TGTGCCAGCAGCCCACAGCACTCCGGGGAGCTGTTTTTT,CASSPQHSGELFF
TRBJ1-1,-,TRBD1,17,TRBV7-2,TGTGCCAGCAGCCAACCAGGGGGGACAACATCAAACACTGAAGCTTTCTTT,CASSQPGGTTSNTEAFF
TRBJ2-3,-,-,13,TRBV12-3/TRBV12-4,TGTGCCAGCAGTTGGAGGGGGCGAGATACGCAGTATTTT,CASSWRGRDTQYF
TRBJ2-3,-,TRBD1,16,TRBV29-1,TGCAGCGTGCTATCGGGGACAGGGTGGCGCACAGATACGCAGTATTTT,CSVLSGTGWRTDTQYF
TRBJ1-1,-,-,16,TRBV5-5,TGTGCCAGCAGCCCCGGACGGCGACCCATGAACACTGAAGCTTTCTTT,CASSPGRRPMNTEAFF
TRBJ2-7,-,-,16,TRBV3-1,TGTGCCAGCAGCCAGGCCGGGACCGCGATAGCCTACGAGCAGTACTTC,CASSQAGTAIAYEQYF
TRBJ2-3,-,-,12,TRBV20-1,TGCATCCGGGGGGCGGGCACAGATACGCAGTATTTT,CIRGAGTDTQYF
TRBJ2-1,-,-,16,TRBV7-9,TGTGCCAGCAGCTTAGCAGCTCGCGTCAGAAACAATGAGCAGTTCTTC,CASSLAARVRNNEQFF
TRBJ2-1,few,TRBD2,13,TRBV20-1,TGCAGTGCTATAGCGGGAGGCTACAATGAGCAGTTCTTC,CSAIAGGYNEQFF
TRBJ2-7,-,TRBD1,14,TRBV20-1,TGCAGTGCTAGACAGACAGACAGGGTAACCGAGCAGTACTTC,CSARQTDRVTEQYF
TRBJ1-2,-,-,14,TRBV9,TGTGCCAGCAGCGTAGAGCAGGCCTTCTATGGCTACACCTTC,CASSVEQAFYGYTF
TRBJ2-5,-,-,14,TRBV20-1,TGCAGTGCTATGCGCGACAGCAACCAAGAGACCCAGTACTTC,CSAMRDSNQETQYF
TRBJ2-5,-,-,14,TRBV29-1,TGCAGCGTTGAAGGGACAAACTGGGGAGAGACCCAGTACTTC,CSVEGTNWGETQYF
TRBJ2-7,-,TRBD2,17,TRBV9,TGTGCCAGCAGCTCGGGAACCGGGACTAGCGGAACCTACGAGCAGTACTTC,CASSSGTGTSGTYEQYF
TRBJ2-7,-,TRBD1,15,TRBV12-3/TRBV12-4,TGTGCCAGCAGCCGAGTGACAGGGGGCAGGGACGAGCAGTACTTC,CASSRVTGGRDEQYF
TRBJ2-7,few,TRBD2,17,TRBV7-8,TGTGCCAGCAGCTCCCGAATAGCGGGAGACAGCTCCTACGAGCAGTACTTC,CASSSRIAGDSSYEQYF
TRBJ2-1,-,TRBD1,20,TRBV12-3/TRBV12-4,TGTGCCAGCAGTCTACAGGGGTTTTATAGGGTAACTAGTAATCCCCCTGAGCAGTTCTTC,CASSLQGFYRVTSNPPEQFF
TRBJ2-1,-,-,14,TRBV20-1,TGCAGTGCTAGCCCCCTGGGTGGCGGCCGTGAGCAGTTCTTC,CSASPLGGGREQFF
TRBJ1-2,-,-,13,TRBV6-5,TGTGCCAGCAGCCCCATCGGGGGGGATGGCTACACCTTC,CASSPIGGDGYTF
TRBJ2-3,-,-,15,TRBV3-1,TGTGCCAGCAGCCAATCGCTAGCGAGCACAGATACGCAGTATTTT,CASSQSLASTDTQYF
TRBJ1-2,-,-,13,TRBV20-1,TGCAGTGCGAGGACAGCCCGGGACTATGGCTACACCTTC,CSARTARDYGYTF